This T cell receptor (beta chain) appears in the sequencing data of a study of cytomegalovirus exposure and HLA in healthy donors. Findings and caveats of the study: Later analysis associated a missense DCLRE1C variant with TCR beta V- and J-gene trimming.

For this clone: Its target is unknown.

Primers for the PCR totalled 60 Vbeta and 13 Jbeta. The table came from immunoSEQ multiplex PCR; TCRdb's copy has only in-frame clones and leaves some out. The table has under 200,000 clones, over 75% seen once. The material sequenced was PBMCs. The TCR comes from a woman aged 50 to 65 in good health and CMV-seropositive.

The CDR3 reads CASSDRVGGPYEQYF. Written as DNA, the CDR3 is TGTGCCAGCAGTGACAGGGTAGGGGGACCCTACGAGCAGTACTTC. The gene calls are TRBV27 and TRBJ2-7; 7 positions agree with TRBD1. V shed 5 bases, J shed 2 bases, and the junction held 9 bases outside the gene matches. This CDR3 has 15 amino acids. Germline CDR1 MNHEY, CDR2 SMNVEV (reference sequence).